This T cell receptor beta chain emerged from a study of control samples from healthy donors and cancer patients. This CDR3 contains 16 residues. V trimming: 0 bases; J trimming: 5 bases; junction bases outside the gene matches: 7. Germline CDR1 reads SGHDT; CDR2 reads YYEEEE. Some clones are missing from TCRdb's copy, which holds only in-frame ones; the method was immunoSEQ multiplex PCR. Of about 150,000 clones in the sample, 70% to 90% are singletons; the top ten hold around 1.6%. The sequence came from a young man in good health. The sample taken for sequencing was blood. V and J are TRBV5-6 and TRBJ2-3; 9 bases fit TRBD2. This CDR3 reads CASSLEASGVIDTQYF. The CDR3 DNA follows: TGTGCCAGCAGCTTGGAGGCTAGCGGGGTTATAGATACGCAGTATTTT.